One and the same sample provided the 20 T cell receptor beta chains below, sequenced in a study of OX40 agonist ivuxolimab in advanced cancers. Method: immunoSEQ multiplex PCR; TCRdb's copy keeps in-frame clones and lacks some. The sample has around 100,000 clones; roughly 90% are singletons. The material sequenced was CD4+ or CD8+ T cells sorted from blood, taken in a trial of the OX40 agonist ivuxolimab. Source of these receptors: an adult with an advanced solid tumor such as melanoma, head and neck, liver or kidney cancer.

V is TRBV2 and J is TRBJ2-5, with D possibly being TRBD2 (6 bases). Deletions cut 9 bases from V and 5 bases from J, with 10 bases between. This CDR3 has 11 amino acids. CDR1 and CDR2 from the germline V gene are SNHLY and FYNNEI. CDR3 region: CARGTGETQYF. CDR3 DNA: TGTGCCAGAGGGACTGGGGAGACCCAGTACTTC.

The chain employs TRBV7-6 and TRBJ1-3, with D perhaps matching TRBD1 (5 bases). V was clipped by 2 bases and J by 0 bases, with 17 bases between them. There are 18 residues in the CDR3. The germline V gene has CDR1 SGHVS and CDR2 FNYEAQ. For the CDR3, the DNA is TGTGCCAGCAGCTTAAGGGCCCTCGGGGACGCCTCTGGAAACACCATATATTTT. Encoded protein: CASSLRALGDASGNTIYF. The full variable domain, rest sourced from reference TRBV7-6 and TRBJ1-3, is GAGVSQSPRYKVTKRGQDVALRCDPISGHVSLYWYRQALGQGPEFLTYFNYEAQQDKSGLPNDRFSAERPEGSISTLTIQRTEQRDSAMYRCASSLRALGDASGNTIYFGEGSWLTVV.

The chain is built from TRBV15 and TRBJ1-1; no clear D. Germline-derived CDR1 and CDR2 are LNHNV and YYDKDF (reference sequence). This CDR3 contains 14 residues. V was trimmed by 5 bases and J by 0 bases, leaving 10 bases between them. CDR3 nucleotides: TGTGCCACCAGCGGTCGTCAGGTGAACACTGAAGCTTTCTTT. Protein sequence: CATSGRQVNTEAFF.

This chain links TRBV2 with TRBJ2-1; D perhaps matches TRBD1 (6 bases). The V gene lost 11 bases and the J gene lost 6 bases, with 20 bases spanning the gap. Germline loops: CDR1 SNHLY, CDR2 FYNNEI. This CDR3 spans 14 amino acids. Written as DNA, the CDR3 is TGTGCCTTCCGAGGAGGACAGCGTACCAATGAGCAGTTCTTC. It encodes CAFRGGQRTNEQFF.

V usage is TRBV11-2 and J usage is TRBJ2-1; D is perhaps TRBD2 (5 bases). V gave up 6 bases and J gave up 5 bases, with 14 bases separating them. The CDR3 has 14 amino acids. Germline CDR1 is SGHAT and CDR2 is FQNNGV. In nucleotides, the CDR3 is TGTGCCAGCAGTCAGAACCTAGCAGACAATGAGCAGTTCTTC. Encoded protein: CASSQNLADNEQFF.

This chain uses TRBV28 with TRBJ2-1; D is perhaps TRBD2 (5 bases). The CDR3 loop spans 15 amino acids. With 3 bases removed from V and 5 bases from J, the gap between germline ends came to 14 bases. Germline V gene sequence: CDR1 MDHEN, CDR2 SYDVKM. CDR3 residues: CASSFRGSGNNEQFF. The CDR3 nucleotides are TGTGCCAGCAGTTTTCGCGGGTCGGGGAACAATGAGCAGTTCTTC.

The genes are TRBV18 and TRBJ1-5; D is unresolved. The CDR3 sequence is 15 residues long. Germline CDR1 reads KGHSH; CDR2 reads LQKENI. Trimming left V 6 bases short and J 0 bases short, with 12 bases between. This CDR3 is CASSPDGYSNQPQHF. Written as DNA, the CDR3 is TGTGCCAGCTCCCCAGACGGGTATAGCAATCAGCCCCAGCATTTT.

The chain couples TRBV7-2 to TRBJ2-5; 11 bases match TRBD1. The length of the CDR3 is 16 residues. The germline gives CDR1 SGHTA, CDR2 FQGNSA. The V and J ends lost 1 base and 4 bases, in that order; junction bases with no gene match: 5. The DNA of the CDR3 is TGTGCCAGCAGCTTAGTCGGGACAGGGGGACGAGAGACCCAGTACTTC. Translated: CASSLVGTGGRETQYF.

The rearrangement links TRBV7-6 to TRBJ1-5; TRBD1 matches 7 bases. J was trimmed by 3 bases and V by 1 base; bases with no gene match: 6. Germline V lookup: CDR1 SGHVS, CDR2 FNYEAQ. The CDR3 covers 16 residues. The CDR3 is CASSLGAGGDNQPQHF. Here the CDR3 DNA reads TGTGCCAGCAGCTTAGGTGCAGGGGGTGACAATCAGCCCCAGCATTTT.

In this sample, this clone turned up a few times. The CDR3 DNA sequence: TGTGCCAGCAGTGAACAGGGGGCAGGAGAGACCCAGTACTTC. It specifies CASSEQGAGETQYF. The chain carries TRBV2 and TRBJ2-5; 8 positions match TRBD1. V gave up 2 bases and J gave up 4 bases; unmatched junction bases: 3. CDR1 and CDR2 (germline): SNHLY, FYNNEI. CDR3 length: 14 residues.

The chain combines TRBV5-4 with TRBJ2-6, with a tentative D call TRBD1 (6 bases). The CDR3 consists of 17 residues. Germline V lookup: CDR1 SGHNT, CDR2 YYREEE (reference sequence). V lost 4 bases, J lost 0 bases, and 14 bases lay in between. The DNA for the CDR3 is TGTGCCAGCAGCGTGAGGGACACCCTCTCTGGGGCCAACGTCCTGACTTTC. Translated, it gives CASSVRDTLSGANVLTF. The full variable domain, its missing parts supplied by reference TRBV5-4 and TRBJ2-6, is ETGVTQSPTHLIKTRGQQVTLRCSSQSGHNTVSWYQQALGQGPQFIFQYYREEENGRGNFPPRFSGLQFPNYSSELNVNALELDDSALYLCASSVRDTLSGANVLTFGAGSRLTVL.

CDR3 bases: TGTGCCAGCAGCTTGTTTTCCGGGACTAGCATCAGTGAGCAGTTCTTC. It specifies CASSLFSGTSISEQFF. This sequence joins TRBV7-9 and TRBJ2-1; 9 bases are shared with TRBD2. The CDR3 consists of 16 residues. Germline V gives CDR1 SEHNR, CDR2 FQNEAQ (reference sequence). With V trimmed by 3 bases and J by 9 bases, 12 bases remained unmatched.

There are a few counts of this clone. The rearrangement links TRBV11-3 to TRBJ2-1; possible D gene TRBD2, 6 bases. CDR1 SGHNT and CDR2 YENEEA come from the germline V gene. The CDR3 totals 16 residues. Trimming left V 3 bases short and J 10 bases short, with 22 bases between. For the CDR3, the DNA is TGTGCCAGCAGCTTCCATCAGGAGGGAGAGGGAGAAGAGCAGTTCTTC. Translating gives CASSFHQEGEGEEQFF.

The V call is TRBV28, the J call TRBJ2-5; a weak D match, TRBD1 (6 bases). Germline CDR1 MDHEN, CDR2 SYDVKM. V was pared by 5 bases and J by 2 bases, with 9 bases between. CDR3 length: 13 amino acids. CDR3 sequence: CASSPGTQETQYF. In DNA form, the CDR3 reads TGTGCCAGCAGTCCCGGGACACAAGAGACCCAGTACTTC.

This clone has only one observation. The chain links TRBV6-1 to TRBJ2-5; D is uncertain. The ends were cut back, 6 bases at V and 5 bases at J, with 7 bases in the middle. Germline CDR1 reads MNHNS; CDR2 reads SASEGT. The length of the CDR3 is 11 residues. DNA of the CDR3: TGTGCCAGCAGCCCTGGGGAGACCCAGTACTTC. It encodes CASSPGETQYF.

This sequence joins TRBV9 and TRBJ2-7; 8 bases are shared with TRBD2. This CDR3 is 16 amino acids long. CDR1 is SGDLS, CDR2 YYNGEE, per germline. J gave up 2 bases and V 5 bases, and 12 bases lay outside the gene matches. In nucleotides, the CDR3 is TGTGCCAGCAGTAAAGAAGCGGGAGTTCTTCCCTACGAGCAGTACTTC. It specifies CASSKEAGVLPYEQYF.

The chain recombines TRBV19 with TRBJ2-5, with 8 bases fitting TRBD1. V dropped 5 bases and J dropped 4; count of bases not matched to a gene: 6. The CDR3 spans 14 residues. Germline loops: CDR1 LNHDA, CDR2 SQIVND (reference sequence). The DNA of the CDR3 is TGTGCCAGTAGTTCCGGACAGGGCGGAGAGACCCAGTACTTC. Protein: CASSSGQGGETQYF.

The chain couples TRBV19 to TRBJ1-5; D unresolved. In germline, CDR1 is LNHDA, CDR2 SQIVND (reference sequence). V dropped 4 bases and J dropped 1 base, with 14 bases sitting between them. CDR3 length: 16 amino acids. The CDR3 nucleotides are TGTGCCAGTAGTACCACGGGGTTCGAAAGCAATCAGCCCCAGCATTTT. It yields the protein CASSTTGFESNQPQHF.

J is TRBJ2-3 and V is TRBV11-3; D not resolved. V lost 5 bases and J lost 5, with 11 bases in between. The CDR3 has 13 residues. Germline lookup yields CDR1 SGHNT and CDR2 YENEEA. The CDR3 DNA reads as TGTGCCAGCAGCCAAAGCTCTGGAGATACGCAGTATTTT. It codes for CASSQSSGDTQYF.

The chain combines TRBV5-1 with TRBJ2-3; 10 bases are a match to TRBD2. The CDR3 spans 18 residues. V lost 7 bases to trimming and J lost 5 bases; unmatched junction nucleotides: 19. Germline values: CDR1 SGHRS, CDR2 YFSETQ. The DNA of the CDR3 is TGCGCCAGCTCCTTGGTACCCTTTCTAGCGGGAGCCGTAGATACGCAGTATTTT. Translation: CASSLVPFLAGAVDTQYF.